This TCR beta chain comes out of a study of shared clonotypes between healthy human individuals. Study background: The study drew on two women and a few men aged 18 to 49 as donors. Study results and limitations: Read depth was anticipated to influence clonotype sharing among donors.

Concerning this clone itself: Its antigen is currently unknown.

The donors were all Caucasian adults (living in Nashville, Tennessee). TCRdb's table, derived via immunoSEQ multiplex PCR, lists solely in-frame clones and lacks some. The table lists about 710,000 clones, roughly two thirds of them singletons, with over 1.5% in the top ten. This CDR3 is 13 amino acids long. Looked up from germline, CDR1 is LNHDA and CDR2 is SQIVND (reference sequence). The ends were cut back, 5 bases at V and 4 bases at J, with 9 bases in the middle. The sequenced sample consisted of memory CD4+ T cells sorted from blood. Regarding subset: CD45RA-negative fraction. This sequence originates from a woman aged 30 to 39 in good health. V is TRBV19 and J is TRBJ2-1; D is perhaps TRBD1 or TRBD2 (5 bases each). The CDR3 is CASSSGAYNEQFF. The CDR3 DNA sequence: TGTGCCAGTAGTTCCGGGGCTTACAATGAGCAGTTCTTC.